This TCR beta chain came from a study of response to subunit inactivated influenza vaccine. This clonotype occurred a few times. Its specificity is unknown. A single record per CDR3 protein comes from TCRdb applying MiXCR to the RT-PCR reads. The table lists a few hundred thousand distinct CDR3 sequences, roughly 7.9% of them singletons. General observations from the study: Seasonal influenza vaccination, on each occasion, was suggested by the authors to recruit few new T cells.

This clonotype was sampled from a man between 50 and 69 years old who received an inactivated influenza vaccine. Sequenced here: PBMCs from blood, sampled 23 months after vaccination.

This chain's CDR3 is CALSNGRTSPYNEQFF. Written as DNA, the CDR3 is TGTGCCCTATCAAACGGCCGGACTAGCCCCTACAATGAGCAGTTCTTC. This rearrangement joins TRBV7-2 to TRBJ2-1; 8 bases are shared with TRBD2. V gave up 11 bases and J gave up 2 bases; unmatched junction bases: 14. The CDR3 totals 16 residues. CDR1 is SGHTA, CDR2 FQGNSA, per germline.